Below, 24 T cell receptor beta chains from the same sample are listed, as sequenced in a study of T cell responses to AZD1222 COVID-19 vaccine. Repertoires were generated with immunoSEQ multiplex PCR, while TCRdb's copy carries only in-frame clones and drops some. The sample consists of 87,000 or so clones, around 89% of them appearing once. Material: peripheral blood, obtained on day 0 of AZD1222 vaccination. Source of these receptors: an adult in good health.

The gene calls are TRBV19 and TRBJ1-5, with 8 bases fitting TRBD1. Germline CDR1 reads LNHDA; CDR2 reads SQIVND (reference sequence). The CDR3 is made up of 15 amino acids. V lost 4 bases and J lost 7; bases outside the gene matches: 9. As DNA, the CDR3 is TGTGCCAGTAGTACTAGGACAGGGCTCCGGCAGCCCCAGCATTTT. Its protein is CASSTRTGLRQPQHF.

Here the CDR3 reads CASSYMDSPYNEQFF. The CDR3, as DNA: TGTGCCAGCAGTTACATGGACAGCCCCTACAATGAGCAGTTCTTC. V gene TRBV6-2 or TRBV6-3 combines with J gene TRBJ2-1, with D maybe TRBD1 (6 bases). The V end lost 2 bases, the J end lost 2 bases, and 10 bases lay between the germline ends. This CDR3 has 15 amino acids. In germline, CDR1 is MNHEY, CDR2 SVGEGT.

In this sample, this clone turned up once. The chain is built from TRBV19 and TRBJ2-7; no reliable D call. Germline V CDR1 and CDR2: LNHDA, SQIVND (reference sequence). This CDR3 contains 15 residues. The V end lost 3 bases, the J end lost 2 bases, and 14 bases lay between the germline ends. CDR3: CASSIVGFPPYEQYF. CDR3 bases: TGTGCCAGTAGTATTGTCGGATTCCCACCCTACGAGCAGTACTTC. The complete variable domain, with remaining parts taken from reference TRBV19 and TRBJ2-7, reads DGGITQSPKYLFRKEGQNVTLSCEQNLNHDAMYWYRQDPGQGLRLIYYSQIVNDFQKGDIAEGYSVSREKKESFPLTVTSAQKNPTAFYLCASSIVGFPPYEQYFGPGTRLTVT.

The V call is TRBV20-1, the J call TRBJ1-4; D gene ambiguous. Trimming cost V 1 base and J 7 bases, with 4 bases left between them. CDR3 length equals 11 residues. Germline V gene sequence: CDR1 DFQATT, CDR2 SNEGSKA (reference sequence). This CDR3 reads CSARVIEKLFF. For the CDR3, the DNA is TGCAGTGCTAGAGTAATTGAAAAACTGTTTTTT.

This clone was seen a handful of times. CDR3 loop: CASSEEVRGYYEQYF. As DNA, the CDR3 is TGTGCCAGCAGTGAGGAGGTAAGGGGATACTACGAGCAGTACTTC. V gene TRBV6-1 combines with J gene TRBJ2-7; either TRBD1 or TRBD2 may supply D (5 bases each). Trimming removed 3 bases from V and 3 bases from J, with 15 bases in between. Germline CDR1 MNHNS, CDR2 SASEGT. The length of the CDR3 is 15 residues.

The chain uses TRBV30 and TRBJ1-4; D is unresolved. V dropped 5 bases and J dropped 7 bases, with 14 bases sitting between them. CDR3 length: 13 amino acids. Germline V gene data show CDR1 as GTSNPN and CDR2 as SVGIG (reference sequence). This CDR3 is CAWCPYRGEKLFF. In DNA, the CDR3 is TGTGCCTGGTGCCCCTACCGAGGTGAAAAACTGTTTTTT.

Here the CDR3 DNA reads TGCGCCAGCTTATCGGGGGTCAATGAAAAACTGTTTTTT. Translated, it gives CASLSGVNEKLFF. The genes are TRBV23-1 and TRBJ1-4, with TRBD1 as a possible D gene (5 bases). TRBV23-1 is flagged as an ORF with uncertain function. With 8 bases removed from V and 5 bases from J, the gap between germline ends came to 12 bases. The CDR3 is 13 amino acids.

The chain carries TRBV27 and TRBJ2-1; 13 bases fit TRBD2. V was pared by 2 bases and J by 10 bases, with 11 bases of the junction left unmatched. In germline, CDR1 is MNHEY, CDR2 SMNVEV (reference sequence). The CDR3 extends over 17 amino acids. CDR3 DNA sequence: TGTGCCAGCAGTTTACCTAAACTAGCGGGGGGGCTGGGAGAGCAGTTCTTC. Translation: CASSLPKLAGGLGEQFF.

A single count supports this clone. V is TRBV7-2 and J is TRBJ2-1; D tentatively reads TRBD1 or TRBD2 (5 bases each). V was cut by 3 bases and J by 6 bases, with 15 bases left in between. Germline assignment: CDR1 SGHTA and CDR2 FQGNSA. The CDR3 length is 15 residues. This CDR3 reads CASSFSGTDLNEQFF. The CDR3 bases are TGTGCCAGCAGCTTTTCCGGGACGGACCTCAATGAGCAGTTCTTC.

This chain connects TRBV4-1 to TRBJ2-5, with 8 positions matching TRBD2. The trim removed 4 bases at V and 1 base at J, leaving 2 bases unmatched. This CDR3 region has 14 residues. Germline loops: CDR1 MGHRA, CDR2 YSYEKL. The CDR3 DNA follows: TGCGCCAGCAGCCTGCGGGGGGTCCAAGAGACCCAGTACTTC. It translates to CASSLRGVQETQYF.

V usage is TRBV19 and J usage is TRBJ2-2; D not resolved. CDR1 is LNHDA and CDR2 is SQIVND in the germline V gene (reference sequence). V lost 7 bases to trimming and J lost 7 bases, with 13 bases between them. The CDR3 has 13 amino acids. DNA for the CDR3: TGTGCCAGTACCTCCGGGCCCGGCGGGGAGCTGTTTTTT. Protein: CASTSGPGGELFF.

The chain recombines TRBV7-3 with TRBJ2-3, with D uncertain. With 3 bases removed from V and 3 bases from J, the gap between germline ends came to 10 bases. The germline CDR1 and CDR2 sequences are SGHTA and FQGTGA. CDR3 length: 14 amino acids. The CDR3 here is CASSLSPVTDTQYF. The CDR3 DNA is TGTGCCAGCAGCTTGTCGCCAGTTACAGATACGCAGTATTTT. The complete variable domain, with remaining parts taken from reference TRBV7-3 and TRBJ2-3, reads GAGVSQTPSNKVTEKGKYVELRCDPISGHTALYWYRQSLGQGPEFLIYFQGTGAADDSGLPNDRFFAVRPEGSVSTLKIQRTERGDSAVYLCASSLSPVTDTQYFGPGTRLTVL.

The CDR3 loop reads CASSLAGQGAGNEQFF. CDR3 DNA: TGTGCCAGCAGCTTAGCTGGGCAGGGGGCAGGCAATGAGCAGTTCTTC. V and J are TRBV7-8 and TRBJ2-1, with 8 bases lining up with TRBD1. The CDR3 length is 16 residues. Trimming at V came to 0 bases and at J to 6 bases, leaving 7 bases not matched to a gene. Germline CDR1 and CDR2: SGHVS and FQNEAQ.

The chain uses TRBV30 and TRBJ2-7; maybe TRBD1 (5 bases). Deletions cut 2 bases from V and 1 base from J, with 12 bases between. Germline V CDR1 and CDR2: GTSNPN, SVGIG (reference sequence). This CDR3 has 14 residues. CDR3 protein: CAWSLQGWSYEQYF. As DNA, the CDR3 is TGTGCCTGGAGTCTTCAGGGTTGGTCCTACGAGCAGTACTTC.

This chain connects TRBV5-6 to TRBJ1-5; weak D call: TRBD1 (5 bases). The CDR3 totals 14 residues. Germline-derived CDR1 and CDR2 are SGHDT and YYEEEE. V gave up 1 base and J gave up 7 bases, with 12 bases separating them. For the CDR3, the DNA is TGTGCCAGCAGCTTGTGGGGCAGATGGCAGCCCCAGCATTTT. This encodes CASSLWGRWQPQHF.

The chain employs TRBV6-2 or TRBV6-3 and TRBJ1-1; D uncertain. There are 15 residues in the CDR3. CDR1 and CDR2 (germline): MNHEY, SVGEGT. Trimming removed 2 bases at V and 0 bases at J, with 10 bases between. The CDR3 DNA is TGTGCCAGCAGTTACAGGGTACGACTGAACACTGAAGCTTTCTTT. It yields the protein CASSYRVRLNTEAFF.

This clone has a single count. This rearrangement joins TRBV2 to TRBJ2-5; no definite D call. Trimming stripped 0 bases from V and 5 bases from J, with 13 bases between. Looked up from germline, CDR1 is SNHLY and CDR2 is FYNNEI. The length of the CDR3 is 15 residues. The CDR3 DNA sequence: TGTGCCAGCAGTGAAGCGGGGTATCGGCCCGAGACCCAGTACTTC. Translated: CASSEAGYRPETQYF. The full variable domain, completed using reference TRBV2 and TRBJ2-5, is EPEVTQTPSHQVTQMGQEVILRCVPISNHLYFYWYRQILGQKVEFLVSFYNNEISEKSEIFDDQFSVERPDGSNFTLKIRSTKLEDSAMYFCASSEAGYRPETQYFGPGTRLLVL.

This rearrangement joins TRBV4-3 to TRBJ2-1; maybe TRBD2 (6 bases). V was pared by 4 bases and J by 0 bases, with 7 bases between. The CDR3 consists of 14 residues. Germline V gives CDR1 LGHNA, CDR2 YSLEER. Here the CDR3 reads CASSRSGSYNEQFF. DNA of the CDR3: TGCGCCAGCAGCCGTAGCGGCTCCTACAATGAGCAGTTCTTC.

The genes are TRBV12-5 and TRBJ2-3, with TRBD1 matching over 8 bases. CDR3 size: 15 residues. CDR1 is LGHNT, CDR2 FRNRAP, per germline. J was trimmed by 0 bases and V by 5 bases; bases with no gene match: 4. The DNA for the CDR3 is TGTGCTAGTGGTCAGGGGGCCTCTAGCACAGATACGCAGTATTTT. Protein sequence: CASGQGASSTDTQYF.

CDR3 in DNA: TGTGCCAGCAGCCTCCGGGGAGGCGGGTTAAGCTACGAGCAGTACTTC. Translating it yields CASSLRGGGLSYEQYF. This chain connects TRBV5-8 to TRBJ2-7; TRBD2 is a possible D gene (6 bases). The CDR3 consists of 16 residues. Germline-derived CDR1 and CDR2 are SGHTS and YDEGEE. V was clipped by 4 bases and J by 3 bases, with 20 bases between them. The full variable domain, its missing parts supplied by reference TRBV5-8 and TRBJ2-7, is EAGVTQSPTHLIKTRGQQATLRCSPISGHTSVYWYQQALGLGLQFLLWYDEGEERNRGNFPPRFSGRQFPNYSSELNVNALELEDSALYLCASSLRGGGLSYEQYFGPGTRLTVT.

The chain recombines TRBV19 with TRBJ2-7; 11 bases fit TRBD1. Per the germline V gene, CDR1 is LNHDA and CDR2 is SQIVND (reference sequence). V lost 6 bases to trimming and J lost 6 bases; unmatched junction nucleotides: 7. This CDR3 has 14 residues. CDR3: CASSLAGQGVEQYF. The CDR3 DNA sequence: TGTGCCAGTAGCCTGGCGGGACAGGGGGTCGAGCAGTACTTC.

The chain couples TRBV9 to TRBJ2-1, with 9 bases fitting TRBD2. V lost 4 bases and J lost 2; bases outside the gene matches: 4. CDR1 is SGDLS, CDR2 YYNGEE, per germline. The CDR3 has 15 amino acids. As DNA, the CDR3 is TGTGCCAGCAGCTTGGGACTAGCAACCTACAATGAGCAGTTCTTC. It yields the protein CASSLGLATYNEQFF.

V usage is TRBV5-8 and J usage is TRBJ1-5; 7 positions match TRBD1. The CDR3 consists of 16 residues. Per the germline V gene, CDR1 is SGHTS and CDR2 is YDEGEE. With V trimmed by 4 bases and J by 14 bases, 21 bases remained unmatched. CDR3 coding DNA: TGTGCCAGCAGCGTCACCGGGACAGTGAATCAGCGCGGCGAGCATTTT. Protein: CASSVTGTVNQRGEHF.

V is TRBV9 and J is TRBJ2-7; D may be TRBD1 (6 bases). V lost 2 bases and J 2 bases, leaving 11 bases between the germline ends. The CDR3 extends over 14 amino acids. Germline-derived CDR1 and CDR2 are SGDLS and YYNGEE. The CDR3 DNA is TGTGCCAGCAGCGTTACGGACAGCCCCTACGAGCAGTACTTC. Its translation: CASSVTDSPYEQYF. Variable domain in full (rest from reference TRBV9 and TRBJ2-7): DSGVTQTPKHLITATGQRVTLRCSPRSGDLSVYWYQQSLDQGLQFLIQYYNGEERAKGNILERFSAQQFPDLHSELNLSSLELGDSALYFCASSVTDSPYEQYFGPGTRLTVT.